This TCR beta chain was observed in a study of blood T cell repertoires in COVID-19 (dated by TCRdb to the early 2020s). Looking at the study overall: Samples covering the acute and convalescent phases of COVID-19 were provided by collaborators in the United States, Italy and Spain. The material from the prospective study consisted of cDNA or gDNA derived from T cells, B-cell-depleted T cells, or PBMCs. Deeply sampled blood TCRbeta repertoires from subjects exposed to, actively infected with, or recovered from COVID-19 were included in the dataset. The repertoires were made available in a free public database intended to serve as a resource for research on the immune response to SARS-CoV-2. The samples were drawn from two sources: the first 160 participants of the ongoing ImmuneRACE study, and approximately 1,300 subjects contributed by 6 global collaborators. Sample metadata almost always included a de-identified subject ID, COVID-19 status, age in years and sex. Where HLA class I and class II types were available, the types were taken from metadata supplied by the sample provider, not from assay-based typing.

TCRbeta CDR3 regions were amplified from genomic DNA by means of the immunoSEQ Assay, a bias-controlled multiplex PCR. As for how the authors treated the data: The number of nucleated cells in each sample was estimated from the amplification of reference gene primers within the assay. To quantify the absolute abundance of each unique TCRbeta CDR3 rearrangement, sequence reads were collapsed and filtered. For each sample, productive Simpson clonality was calculated as the square root of Simpson's diversity index across productive rearrangements. Drawn from immuneACCESS, this table holds only the in-frame rearrangements with V and J called that TCRdb kept. Clones are partly lost; checked studies trace under half to an unresolved V gene and leave the rest unexplained. The V and J calls and clone size are taken from that table; D and trimming were inferred from the DNA. Across this sample there are about 50,000 clones, with 85% to 90% seen only once. The ten most abundant clones make up about 4.2% of the sample.

Broader findings and caveats from the paper: The amount of clinical and demographic metadata varied by source and participant and was provided uncurated.

V is shortened by 5 bases, J by 4 bases, and the region joining them spans 16 bases. The CDR3, from cysteine to phenylalanine, totals 15 residues. Here the CDR3 DNA is all that survives: 45 bases in frame from base 1. The germline V gene supplies CDR1 SGHTA and CDR2 FQGTGA. Remarks on this clone: This receptor's antigen is unknown. No clone much larger than this one lies a single base away; base qualities are absent.

Each collaborating institution followed its own protocols to collect whole blood in K2EDTA tubes. Collaborator samples were shipped for TCRbeta analysis as frozen whole blood, isolated PBMCs, or DNA extracted from either sample type. The chain employs TRBV7-3 and TRBJ2-3; the D gene is possibly TRBD2, with 6 bases matching. The TCR was taken from a man older than 75 with active COVID-19. Sequenced: peripheral blood. The encoded CDR3 is CASSPGAGAADTQYF. The sequence in DNA is TGTGCCAGCAGCCCTGGAGCGGGCGCGGCAGATACGCAGTATTTT.